This T cell receptor (beta chain) is drawn from a study of cytomegalovirus exposure and HLA in healthy donors. Study-level points and caveats: Relative to equally common others, HLA-associated TCR beta chains showed greater clonal expansion in a later analysis. Common viral pathogens were later found to be apparently linked to several of the most significant clusters. At a 0.05 false discovery rate, a later analysis found some 17,000 TCR beta sequences to be associated with HLA alleles.

As concerns this clone: What it recognizes is unknown.

V shed 4 bases, J shed 3 bases, and the junction held 14 bases outside the gene matches. The germline V gene has CDR1 SEHNR and CDR2 FQNEAQ (reference sequence). This CDR3 is built from 17 residues. A multiplex PCR was run with 60 Vbeta primers and 13 Jbeta primers. Original processing methods: As a later analysis found, there were tens of millions of unique TCR beta chains, of which approximately 10 million were shared. The table came from immunoSEQ multiplex PCR; TCRdb's copy has only in-frame clones and leaves some out. Clone size and V and J calls were adopted from that table, with D and trimming inferred from the DNA. The sample carries around 130,000 clones, over 70% recorded once.

The TCR comes from a woman between 35 and 50 years old in good health and CMV-seronegative. This chain uses TRBV7-9 with TRBJ2-5; 7 bases are shared with TRBD1. Sequenced input: PBMCs. The CDR3 nucleotides are TGTGCCAGCAGCTCTCGCAGTGGACAGGCGGAAAAAGAGACCCAGTACTTC. This codes for CASSSRSGQAEKETQYF.